Below, one TCR beta chain is given with its context. These data are taken from a study of cytomegalovirus exposure and HLA in healthy donors. The PCR ran on 60 Vbeta and 13 Jbeta primers. Generated by immunoSEQ multiplex PCR, the TCRdb table keeps only in-frame clones and is missing some. The sample lists 300,000 or so clones; almost 85% were seen once. The source material was PBMCs. The TCR sequence derives from a woman aged 40 to 50 in good health and CMV-seropositive.

Here the CDR3 DNA reads TGTGCCAGCAGTCGTTCGGGACTAGCGGGATTGGAGACCCAGTACTTC. Its protein is CASSRSGLAGLETQYF. The chain is built from TRBV5-6 and TRBJ2-5, with 13 positions matching TRBD2. V dropped 5 bases and J dropped 5; count of bases not matched to a gene: 9. Germline-derived CDR1 and CDR2 are SGHDT and YYEEEE. This CDR3 contains 16 residues.